This T cell receptor (beta chain) was found in a study of OX40 agonist ivuxolimab in advanced cancers. As for the study in general: Males comprised around 80% of the group, whose mean age was about 61 years (range 23 to 79).

V was cut by 3 bases and J by 0 bases, with 15 bases left in between. Germline lookup yields CDR1 MGHDK and CDR2 SYGVNS. The CDR3 has 16 amino acids. The table came from immunoSEQ multiplex PCR; TCRdb's copy has only in-frame clones and leaves some out. Found here are tens of thousands of clones, around 93% of them singletons; the top ten hold approximately 0.44%. Sequenced material: CD4+ or CD8+ T cells sorted from blood, taken in a trial of the OX40 agonist ivuxolimab. The chain uses TRBV25-1 and TRBJ2-7; D assignment may be TRBD1 or TRBD2 (5 bases each). The receptor's source is an adult with an advanced solid tumor such as melanoma, head and neck, liver or kidney cancer. This CDR3 reads CASSDPIGDLSYEQYF. The DNA of the CDR3 is TGTGCCAGCAGTGATCCTATAGGGGACCTCTCCTACGAGCAGTACTTC.